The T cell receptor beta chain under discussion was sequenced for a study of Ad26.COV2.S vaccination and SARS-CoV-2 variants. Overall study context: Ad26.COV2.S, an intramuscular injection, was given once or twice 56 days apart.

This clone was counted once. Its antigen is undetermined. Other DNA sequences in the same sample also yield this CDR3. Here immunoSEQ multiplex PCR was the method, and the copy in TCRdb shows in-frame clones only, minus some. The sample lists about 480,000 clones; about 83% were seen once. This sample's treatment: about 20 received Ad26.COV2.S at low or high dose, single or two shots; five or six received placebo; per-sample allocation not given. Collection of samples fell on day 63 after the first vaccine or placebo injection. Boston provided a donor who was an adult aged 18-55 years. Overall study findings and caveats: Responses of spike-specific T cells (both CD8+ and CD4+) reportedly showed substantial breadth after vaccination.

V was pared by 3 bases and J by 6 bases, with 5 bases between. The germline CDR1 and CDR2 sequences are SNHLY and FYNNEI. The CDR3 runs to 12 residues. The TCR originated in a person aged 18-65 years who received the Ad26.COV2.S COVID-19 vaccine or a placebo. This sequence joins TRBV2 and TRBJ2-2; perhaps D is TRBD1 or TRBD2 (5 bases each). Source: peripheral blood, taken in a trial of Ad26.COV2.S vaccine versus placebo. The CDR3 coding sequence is TGTGCCAGCAGTGAGGGGGCCGGGGAGCTGTTTTTT. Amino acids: CASSEGAGELFF.